The 14 T cell receptor beta chains reported below all come from one sample, sequenced in a study of T cells in women clearing cervical HPV infection. Sequenced by immunoSEQ multiplex PCR; TCRdb stores in-frame clones only, minus some. Its clone listing holds about 26,000 clones. Input material: blood buffy coat. These receptors came from a woman aged 18 to 75 with a cervical HPV16 infection that either progressed to CIN3+ or cleared (not recorded which).

Concerning this clone: The read finishes 3 residues shy of the CDR3 end, and the germline J gene is used to complete it. The chain links TRBV28 to TRBJ2-7, with 7 nucleotides matching TRBD1. CDR1 MDHEN and CDR2 SYDVKM come from the germline V gene. V shed 5 bases, J shed 5 bases, and the junction held 12 bases outside the gene matches. The CDR3 spans 15 residues. The CDR3 DNA, read in part, is TGTGCCAGCAGTCAACAGACAGGGTATGTGGACGAG. Protein product: CASSQQTGYVDE. The full CDR3 is CASSQQTGYVDEQYF.

The CDR3 sequence: CASSLGLAGASYEQYF. The sequenced CDR3 bases are TGCGCCAGCAGCTTGGGACTAGCGGGAGCGTCCTACGAG. This rearrangement joins TRBV5-1 to TRBJ2-7; TRBD2 aligns across 12 bases. The read finishes 3 residues shy of the CDR3 end, and the germline J gene is used to complete it. The CDR3 has 16 amino acids. Germline V gene lookup returns CDR1 SGHRS and CDR2 YFSETQ. J was trimmed by 1 base and V by 0 bases; bases with no gene match: 2.

Comment on this clone: Sequencing ends 3 residues short of the CDR3 end; the germline J gene provides the rest. The chain is built from TRBV19 and TRBJ2-7, with TRBD2 identical over 11 bases. The germline V gene encodes CDR1 LNHDA and CDR2 SQIVND (reference sequence). This CDR3 region has 15 residues. V gave up 6 bases and J gave up 6 bases; unmatched junction bases: 10. The CDR3 loop reads CASSAMTSGNREQYF. Partial CDR3 DNA: TGTGCCAGTAGCGCGATGACTAGCGGGAATCGCGAG.

Concerning this clone itself: Read data end 3 residues before the CDR3 end; the end is taken from the germline J gene. V is TRBV7-6 and J is TRBJ1-1; possible D gene TRBD1, 6 bases. The V gene's germline CDR1 is SGHVS and CDR2 FNYEAQ. This CDR3 is built from 17 residues. V lost 5 bases and J lost 1, with 20 bases in between. The sequenced CDR3 bases are TGTGCCAGCAGCCCCGAGGTTAGGGGGATTTCGAACACTGAA. It codes for CASSPEVRGISNTE. The full CDR3 reads CASSPEVRGISNTEAFF.

With respect to this clone: The CDR3 is cut off 3 residues early in the read; its end comes from the germline J gene. The gene calls are TRBV7-6 and TRBJ2-3; a weak D match, TRBD1 (7 bases). The V end lost 2 bases, the J end lost 4 bases, and 13 bases lay between the germline ends. The CDR3 length is 15 residues. Germline assignment: CDR1 SGHVS and CDR2 FNYEAQ. The CDR3: CASSLSGGGPDTQYF. CDR3 bases read: TGTGCCAGCAGCTTATCAGGAGGGGGCCCAGATACG.

To note about this clone: The CDR3 extends 3 residues past the end of the read, so its final part is completed from the germline J gene. V usage is TRBV18 and J usage is TRBJ2-3, with a tentative D call TRBD1 (6 bases). Germline lookup yields CDR1 KGHSH and CDR2 LQKENI. The CDR3 contains 14 residues. CDR3 sequence reads: CASSSSRGFETQYF. The sequenced CDR3 bases are TGTGCCAGCTCTTCTTCCAGGGGTTTTGAGACG.

As to this clone: The read halts 3 residues ahead of the CDR3 end, with the missing end drawn from the germline J gene. The chain has TRBV29-1 and TRBJ2-1; 9 positions match TRBD1. The CDR3 contains 14 residues. V was clipped by 5 bases and J by 5 bases; unmatched bases: 7. Per the germline V gene, CDR1 is SQVTM and CDR2 is ANQGSEA. The CDR3 loop is CSVFRRTGDNEQFF. The sequenced CDR3 bases are TGCAGCGTTTTTAGAAGGACAGGGGACAATGAG.

A note on this clone: Read data end 3 residues before the CDR3 end; the end is taken from the germline J gene. The chain joins TRBV20-1 to TRBJ1-2; D remains ambiguous. Per germline, CDR1 DFQATT and CDR2 SNEGSKA (reference sequence). CDR3 size: 14 residues. The CDR3 loop reads CSAQEGLRALGYTF. Incomplete CDR3 DNA: TGCAGTGCTCAGGAGGGCCTGAGAGCCTTGGGC.

To note about this clone: The read ends 3 residues before the CDR3 terminus; that terminus is restored from the germline J gene. The gene calls are TRBV20-1 and TRBJ1-5, with a weak D call TRBD1 (5 bases). CDR1 and CDR2 from the germline V gene are DFQATT and SNEGSKA (reference sequence). CDR3 length: 15 amino acids. Trimming took 0 bases from V and 0 from J, leaving 9 bases between them. This CDR3 is CSARDPGISNQPQHF. Incomplete CDR3 DNA: TGCAGTGCTAGAGATCCAGGGATTAGCAATCAGCCC.

Worth noting for this clone: The read halts 3 residues ahead of the CDR3 end, with the missing end drawn from the germline J gene. The sample contains more than one DNA sequence encoding this CDR3. The chain carries TRBV6-1 and TRBJ2-3, with TRBD2 matching 8 bases. V dropped 0 bases and J dropped 5; count of bases not matched to a gene: 7. Germline values: CDR1 MNHNS, CDR2 SASEGT. There are 16 residues in the CDR3. CDR3 in amino acids: CASSEAGTGGGDTQYF. The part of the CDR3 DNA that was read is TGTGCCAGCAGTGAAGCCGGGACGGGAGGGGGAGATACG.

To note about this clone: The read comes to an end 3 residues before the CDR3 does, leaving the germline J gene to fill in the end. The chain couples TRBV20-1 to TRBJ2-7, with D possibly being TRBD2 (6 bases). Per the germline V gene, CDR1 is DFQATT and CDR2 is SNEGSKA (reference sequence). The CDR3 sequence is 14 residues long. V lost 1 base and J lost 2, with 12 bases in between. CDR3 residues: CSARVGTVAYEQYF. The CDR3 bases that were read are TGCAGTGCTAGAGTAGGGACTGTAGCCTACGAG.

On this clone: The read ends 3 residues shy of where the CDR3 ends; the end is completed using the germline J gene. The chain couples TRBV7-2 to TRBJ1-2; D is unresolved. The V and J ends lost 3 bases and 3 bases respectively, with 5 bases between them. The CDR3 sequence is 12 residues long. Germline CDR1 is SGHTA and CDR2 is FQGNSA. The sequenced CDR3 bases are TGTGCCAGCAGCTTCGGGGACTATGGC. Its translation: CASSFGDYG. The CDR3, in full, reads CASSFGDYGYTF.

As to this clone: The sequenced fragment ends 3 residues before the CDR3 boundary, so the rest is inferred from the germline J gene. The gene calls are TRBV6-1 and TRBJ1-1, with a tentative D call TRBD1 (5 bases). The V end lost 3 bases, the J end lost 3 bases, and 14 bases lay between the germline ends. The CDR3 is 15 amino acids. Germline V lookup: CDR1 MNHNS, CDR2 SASEGT. The covered CDR3 bases are TGTGCCAGCAGTGACCGGGTGGGGGGGGACACTGAA. It codes for CASSDRVGGDTE. The complete CDR3 sequence is CASSDRVGGDTEAFF.

Turning to this clone: The CDR3 extends 3 residues past the end of the read, so its final part is completed from the germline J gene. This chain joins TRBV11-2 and TRBJ1-2; TRBD1 might be the D (5 bases). Germline V gives CDR1 SGHAT, CDR2 FQNNGV. This CDR3 contains 14 residues. The sequenced CDR3 bases are TGTGCCAGCAGTCTCGCTGGGGGGGTATGGGGC. This translates into CASSLAGGVWG. The entire CDR3 sequence reads CASSLAGGVWGYTF.